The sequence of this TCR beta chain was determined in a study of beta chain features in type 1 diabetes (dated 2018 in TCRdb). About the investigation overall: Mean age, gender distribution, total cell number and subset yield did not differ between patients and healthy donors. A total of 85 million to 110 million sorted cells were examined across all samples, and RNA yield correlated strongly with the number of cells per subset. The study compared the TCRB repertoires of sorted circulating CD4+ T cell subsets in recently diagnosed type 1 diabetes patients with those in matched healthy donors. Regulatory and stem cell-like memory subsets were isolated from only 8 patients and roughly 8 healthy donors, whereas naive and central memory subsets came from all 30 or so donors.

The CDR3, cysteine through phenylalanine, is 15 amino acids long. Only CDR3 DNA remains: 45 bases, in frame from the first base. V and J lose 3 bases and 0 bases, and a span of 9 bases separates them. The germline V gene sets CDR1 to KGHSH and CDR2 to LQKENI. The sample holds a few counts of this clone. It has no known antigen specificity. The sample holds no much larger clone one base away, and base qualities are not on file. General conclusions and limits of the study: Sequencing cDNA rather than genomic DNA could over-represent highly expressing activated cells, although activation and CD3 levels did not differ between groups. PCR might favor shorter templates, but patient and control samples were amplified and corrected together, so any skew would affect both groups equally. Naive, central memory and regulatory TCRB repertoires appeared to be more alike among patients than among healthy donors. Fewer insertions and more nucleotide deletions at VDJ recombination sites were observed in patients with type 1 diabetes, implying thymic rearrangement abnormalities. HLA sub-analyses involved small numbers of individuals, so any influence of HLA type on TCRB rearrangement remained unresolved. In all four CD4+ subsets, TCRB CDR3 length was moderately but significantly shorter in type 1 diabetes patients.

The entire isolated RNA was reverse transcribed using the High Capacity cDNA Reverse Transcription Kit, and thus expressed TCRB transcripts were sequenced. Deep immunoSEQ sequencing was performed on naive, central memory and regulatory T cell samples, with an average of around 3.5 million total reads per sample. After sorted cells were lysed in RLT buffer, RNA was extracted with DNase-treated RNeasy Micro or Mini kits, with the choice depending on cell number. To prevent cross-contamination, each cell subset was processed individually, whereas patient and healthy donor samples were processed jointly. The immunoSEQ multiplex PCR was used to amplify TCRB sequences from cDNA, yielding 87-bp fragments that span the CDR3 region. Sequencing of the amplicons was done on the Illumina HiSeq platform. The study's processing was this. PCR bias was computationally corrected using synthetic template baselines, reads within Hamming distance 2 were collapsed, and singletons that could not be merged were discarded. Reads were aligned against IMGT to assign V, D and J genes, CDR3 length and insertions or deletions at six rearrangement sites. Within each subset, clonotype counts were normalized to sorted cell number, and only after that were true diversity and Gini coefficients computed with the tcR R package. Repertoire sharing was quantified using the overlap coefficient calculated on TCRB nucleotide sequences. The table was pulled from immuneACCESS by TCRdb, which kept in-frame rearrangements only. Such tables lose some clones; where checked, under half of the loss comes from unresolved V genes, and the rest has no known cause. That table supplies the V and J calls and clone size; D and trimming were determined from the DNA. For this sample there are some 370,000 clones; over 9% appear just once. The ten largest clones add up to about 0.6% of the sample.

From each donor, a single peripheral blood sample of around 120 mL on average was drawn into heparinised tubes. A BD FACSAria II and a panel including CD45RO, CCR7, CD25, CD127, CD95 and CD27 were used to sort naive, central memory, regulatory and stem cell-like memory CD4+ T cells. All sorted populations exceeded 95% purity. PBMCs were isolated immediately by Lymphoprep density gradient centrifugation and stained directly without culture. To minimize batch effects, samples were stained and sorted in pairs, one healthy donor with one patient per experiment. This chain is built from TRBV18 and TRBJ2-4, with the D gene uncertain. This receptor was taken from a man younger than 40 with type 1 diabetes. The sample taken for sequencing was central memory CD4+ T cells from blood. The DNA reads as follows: TGTGCCAGCTCACCCGCATCGGGAGCCAAAAACATTCAGTACTTC. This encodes CASSPASGAKNIQYF.